This T cell receptor beta chain was observed in a study of blood T cell repertoires in COVID-19 (TCRdb year 2020). General notes on the study: Samples from collaborators originated in the United States, Italy and Spain and spanned both the acute and convalescent phases of COVID-19. Sample metadata almost always included a de-identified subject ID, COVID-19 status, age in years and sex. The repertoires were made available in a free public database intended to serve as a resource for research on the immune response to SARS-CoV-2. Where available, HLA class I and class II types were taken from metadata supplied by the sample provider and were not determined by assay-based typing. The prospective study material was composed of cDNA or gDNA derived from T cells, B-cell-depleted T cells, or PBMCs. The samples were drawn from two sources: the first 160 participants of the ongoing ImmuneRACE study, and 1,000 to 1,500 subjects contributed by 6 global collaborators. The dataset comprised deeply sampled blood TCRbeta repertoires from subjects exposed to, actively infected with, or recovered from COVID-19.

Points on this clone: It lacks a known antigen. The record has no base qualities; no much larger clone is one base away.

The collaborating institutions used their own protocols to collect whole blood in K2EDTA tubes. Collaborator samples were shipped for TCRbeta analysis as frozen whole blood, isolated PBMCs, or DNA extracted from either sample type. TCRbeta CDR3 regions were amplified from genomic DNA by means of the immunoSEQ Assay, a bias-controlled multiplex PCR. On the study's bioinformatics: The number of nucleated cells in each sample was estimated from the amplification of reference gene primers within the assay. To quantify the absolute abundance of each unique TCRbeta CDR3 rearrangement, sequence reads were collapsed and filtered. For each sample, productive Simpson clonality was calculated as the square root of Simpson's diversity index across productive rearrangements. This immuneACCESS table, as held by TCRdb, lists in-frame sequences with V and J called but not all clones. Of the missing ones, under half trace to an unresolved V gene in checked studies; the others have no known cause. V, J and clone size are taken as reported in that table, and D and trimming were inferred from the DNA itself. Counted in this sample were some 200,000 clones; 92% of them appeared once. The ten largest clones take up around 1.2% of the sample.

The research as a whole found: The amount of clinical and demographic metadata varied by source and participant and was provided uncurated.

The receptor was derived from a young man with acute or convalescent COVID-19. The sequenced material came from peripheral blood.

The encoded CDR3 is CVAGRDTEAFF. At the DNA level, the sequence is TGTGTTGCGGGACGGGACACTGAAGCTTTCTTT. The sequence is built from TRBV28 and TRBJ1-1; perhaps TRBD1 is the D gene, with 5 bases matching. Including cysteine and phenylalanine, the CDR3 has 11 amino acids. The entry retains the CDR3 DNA only, 33 bases that are in frame from base 1. CDR1 and CDR2 were assigned from the germline V gene as MDHEN and SYDVKM.